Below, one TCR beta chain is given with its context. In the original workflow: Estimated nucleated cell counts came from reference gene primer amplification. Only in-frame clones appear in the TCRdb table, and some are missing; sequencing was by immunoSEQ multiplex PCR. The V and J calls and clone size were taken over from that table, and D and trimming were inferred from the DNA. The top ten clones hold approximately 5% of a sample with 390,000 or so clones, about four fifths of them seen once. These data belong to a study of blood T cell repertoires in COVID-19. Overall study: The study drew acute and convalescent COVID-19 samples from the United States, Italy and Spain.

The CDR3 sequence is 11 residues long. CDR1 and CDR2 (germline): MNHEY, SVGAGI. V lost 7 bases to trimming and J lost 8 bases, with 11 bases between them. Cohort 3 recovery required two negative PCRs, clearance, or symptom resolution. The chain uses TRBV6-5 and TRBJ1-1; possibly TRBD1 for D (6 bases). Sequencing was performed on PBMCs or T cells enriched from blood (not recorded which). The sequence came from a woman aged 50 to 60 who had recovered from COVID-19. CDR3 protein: CASTPGTEAFF. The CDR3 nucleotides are TGTGCCAGCACCCCCGGGACAGAAGCTTTCTTT.